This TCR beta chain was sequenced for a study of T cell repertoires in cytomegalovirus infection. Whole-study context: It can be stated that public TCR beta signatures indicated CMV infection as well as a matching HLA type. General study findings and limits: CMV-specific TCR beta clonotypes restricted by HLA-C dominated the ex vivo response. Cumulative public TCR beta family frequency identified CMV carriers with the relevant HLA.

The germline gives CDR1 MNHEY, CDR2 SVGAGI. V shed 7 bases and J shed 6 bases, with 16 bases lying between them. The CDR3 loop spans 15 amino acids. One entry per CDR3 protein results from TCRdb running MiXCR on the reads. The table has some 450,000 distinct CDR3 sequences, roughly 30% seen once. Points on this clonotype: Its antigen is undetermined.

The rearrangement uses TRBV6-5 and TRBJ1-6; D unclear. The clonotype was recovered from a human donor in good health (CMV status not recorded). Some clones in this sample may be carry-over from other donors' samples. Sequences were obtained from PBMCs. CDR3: CASNNRILVNSPLHF. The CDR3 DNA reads TGTGCCAGCAACAACCGGATACTAGTTAATTCACCCCTCCACTTT.